The 22 T cell receptor beta chains presented below share a single source sample, sequenced in a study of Ad26.COV2.S vaccination and SARS-CoV-2 variants. The repertoire was sequenced with immunoSEQ multiplex PCR; TCRdb's copy has only in-frame clones and lacks some. The sample has more than 300,000 clones, 86% seen once. Treatment indicated: over 15 received Ad26.COV2.S at low or high dose, single or two shots; a few received placebo; per-sample allocation not given. Sampling was done on day 63 after the first vaccine or placebo injection. The sequencing here drew on peripheral blood, taken in a trial of Ad26.COV2.S vaccine versus placebo. These receptor sequences come from a person aged 18-60 years who received the Ad26.COV2.S COVID-19 vaccine or a placebo.

With regard to this clone: The germline gene is not matched at one end of the junction; a read error may be the cause. The rearrangement links TRBV7-7 to TRBJ1-6; TRBD1 agrees at 7 bases. Germline V CDR1 and CDR2: SSHAT, FNYEAQ (reference sequence). The CDR3 is made up of 17 amino acids. The chain's CDR3 is CASSYSRGGSYNSPLHF. DNA of the CDR3: TGTGCTAGCAGCTACTCCCGAGGGGGCAGCTATAATTCACCCCTCCACTTT.

In its sample, this clone was seen a few times. This chain joins TRBV27 and TRBJ2-7, with TRBD1 matching 8 bases. Germline V lookup: CDR1 MNHEY, CDR2 SMNVEV (reference sequence). Unmatched junction bases numbered 8, after V lost 5 bases and J lost 2 bases. This CDR3 is built from 15 residues. Here the CDR3 reads CASSGRDRRAYEQYF. The CDR3, as DNA: TGTGCCAGCAGTGGCCGGGACAGGAGGGCCTACGAGCAGTACTTC.

This chain joins TRBV19 and TRBJ2-3; D may be TRBD2 (6 bases). V gave up 6 bases and J gave up 1 base, with 11 bases separating them. Germline-derived CDR1 and CDR2 are LNHDA and SQIVND (reference sequence). The CDR3 is 14 residues long. CDR3 sequence reads: CASSGERGTDTQYF. DNA of the CDR3: TGTGCCAGTAGCGGGGAGCGGGGCACAGATACGCAGTATTTT.

This clone has only one observation. The J gene is TRBJ2-4, the V gene TRBV6-6; tentative D call: TRBD2 (6 bases). Trimming left V 0 bases short and J 0 bases short, with 6 bases between. Germline CDR1 and CDR2: MNHNY and SVGAGI (reference sequence). The CDR3 is made up of 15 amino acids. CDR3 DNA: TGTGCCAGCAGTTACTCGGGGGGAGCCAAAAACATTCAGTACTTC. This gives the protein CASSYSGGAKNIQYF.

The V gene is TRBV6-5, the J gene TRBJ2-7; D is ambiguous. Germline V CDR1 and CDR2: MNHEY, SVGAGI. Trimming pared 0 bases from V and 2 bases from J, leaving 8 bases between. The CDR3 loop spans 14 amino acids. CDR3 DNA: TGTGCCAGCAGTTACTCCGACCGCGCCTACGAGCAGTACTTC. Translated: CASSYSDRAYEQYF.

The J gene is TRBJ2-3, the V gene TRBV2; 7 bases align to TRBD1. Germline V gene lookup returns CDR1 SNHLY and CDR2 FYNNEI. V lost 6 bases to trimming and J lost 5 bases; unmatched junction nucleotides: 11. This CDR3 has 15 residues. The CDR3 DNA reads as TGTGCCAGCAGGGCCCGGGACAGAGGAAGAGATACGCAGTATTTT. This codes for CASRARDRGRDTQYF.

V usage is TRBV5-4 and J usage is TRBJ2-1; TRBD1 aligns across 8 bases. The CDR3 spans 16 residues. V dropped 3 bases and J dropped 8; count of bases not matched to a gene: 13. Germline V CDR1 and CDR2: SGHNT, YYREEE (reference sequence). CDR3 bases: TGTGCCAGCAGCTCATCCAAGGACAGGGCTACTTATGAGCAGTTCTTC. Its translation is CASSSSKDRATYEQFF.

This rearrangement joins TRBV5-1 to TRBJ2-7; 8 bases match TRBD1. CDR1 and CDR2 from the germline V gene are SGHRS and YFSETQ. J was trimmed by 3 bases and V by 0 bases; bases with no gene match: 8. The CDR3 is 16 amino acids. CDR3 sequence reads: CASSLVSLGTGYEQYF. CDR3 nucleotides: TGCGCCAGCAGCTTGGTATCTCTTGGGACAGGCTACGAGCAGTACTTC.

The rearrangement uses TRBV25-1 and TRBJ2-3, with 8 positions matching TRBD2. The junction had 5 bases not matched to a gene; V was cut back by 3 bases and J by 0 bases. CDR3 length: 16 residues. Germline V gene lookup returns CDR1 MGHDK and CDR2 SYGVNS. CDR3 residues: CASSDPSGGSTDTQYF. The CDR3 bases are TGTGCCAGCAGTGATCCCAGCGGGGGAAGCACAGATACGCAGTATTTT.

With regard to this clone: This may be a read error, as it is one base from a much larger clone. Other DNA sequences in the sample encode the same CDR3. The chain recombines TRBV18 with TRBJ2-1, with no clear D. The V gene's germline CDR1 is KGHSH and CDR2 LQKENI. The CDR3 loop spans 14 amino acids. V shed 3 bases and J shed 7 bases, with 13 bases lying between them. The CDR3 DNA follows: TGTGCCAGCTCACCCCGCGGACGCAATAATGAGCAGTTCTTC. Translation gives CASSPRGRNNEQFF. Full variable domain (remainder filled in from reference TRBV18 and TRBJ2-1): NAGVMQNPRHLVRRRGQEARLRCSPMKGHSHVYWYRQLPEEGLKFMVYLQKENIIDESGMPKERFSAEFPKEGPSILRIQQVVRGDSAAYFCASSPRGRNNEQFFGPGTRLTVL.

This clone was picked up a small number of times. This chain connects TRBV15 to TRBJ2-7; no reliable D call. The CDR3 length is 15 residues. Germline lookup yields CDR1 LNHNV and CDR2 YYDKDF (reference sequence). Trimming pared 0 bases from V and 3 bases from J, leaving 12 bases between. This chain's CDR3 is CATSRDAVYDYEQYF. DNA for the CDR3: TGTGCCACCAGCAGAGATGCGGTATACGACTACGAGCAGTACTTC. The whole variable domain, filled in from reference TRBV15 and TRBJ2-7, reads DAMVIQNPRYQVTQFGKPVTLSCSQTLNHNVMYWYQQKSSQAPKLLFHYYDKDFNNEADTPDNFQSRRPNTSFCFLDIRSPGLGDTAMYLCATSRDAVYDYEQYFGPGTRLTVT.

This clone occurred once. The rearrangement uses TRBV3-1 (or the pseudogene TRBV3-2) and TRBJ1-2; D call uncertain. The CDR3 is made up of 15 amino acids. The V end was cut by 1 base, the J end by 2 bases, with 11 bases between. Germline loops: CDR1 LGHDT, CDR2 YNNKEL (reference sequence). This chain's CDR3 is CASSQGLSSNYGYTF. DNA of the CDR3: TGTGCCAGCAGCCAAGGACTGTCGTCAAACTATGGCTACACCTTC.

The rearrangement joins TRBV5-6 to TRBJ1-6, with 11 bases identical to TRBD1. Germline assignment: CDR1 SGHDT and CDR2 YYEEEE. The CDR3 loop spans 16 amino acids. V gave up 4 bases and J gave up 6 bases; unmatched junction bases: 6. The CDR3 nucleotides are TGTGCCAGCAGCATACCCGGGACAGGGGGTAATTCACCCCTCCACTTT. It is translated as CASSIPGTGGNSPLHF.

The rearrangement uses TRBV30 and TRBJ1-5, with 7 bases identical to TRBD1. The CDR3 is made up of 18 amino acids. Germline-derived CDR1 and CDR2 are GTSNPN and SVGIG (reference sequence). Losses at the gene ends were 1 base for V and 3 bases for J; bases not matched to a gene: 15. CDR3 bases: TGTGCCTGGAGTGAAAGGACCCCGGGACAGCGAATCAATCAGCCCCAGCATTTT. Its translation is CAWSERTPGQRINQPQHF.

The chain links TRBV15 to TRBJ2-2, with D unresolved. The CDR3 sequence is 12 residues long. V dropped 1 base and J dropped 6 bases, with 3 bases sitting between them. Germline V gene sequence: CDR1 LNHNV, CDR2 YYDKDF (reference sequence). Written as DNA, the CDR3 is TGTGCCACCAGCAGAGCGGCCGGGGAGCTGTTTTTT. Amino acid sequence: CATSRAAGELFF. The full variable domain, in which reference TRBV15 and TRBJ2-2 provide the parts outside the CDR3, is DAMVIQNPRYQVTQFGKPVTLSCSQTLNHNVMYWYQQKSSQAPKLLFHYYDKDFNNEADTPDNFQSRRPNTSFCFLDIRSPGLGDTAMYLCATSRAAGELFFGEGSRLTVL.

This clone was recorded only once. This rearrangement joins TRBV10-3 to TRBJ2-1; 10 positions agree with TRBD2. Germline loops: CDR1 ENHRY, CDR2 SYGVKD. CDR3 length equals 16 residues. V lost 4 bases, J lost 0 bases, and 3 bases stayed unmatched. The DNA for the CDR3 is TGTGCCATCAGTGTTAAGCGGGGGGGCTCCTACAATGAGCAGTTCTTC. It encodes CAISVKRGGSYNEQFF.

This chain uses TRBV6-2 or TRBV6-3 with TRBJ2-2; TRBD1 matches at 11 bases. Losses at the gene ends were 7 bases for V and 7 bases for J; bases not matched to a gene: 11. The CDR3 runs 16 residues. Germline CDR1 and CDR2: MNHEY and SVGEGT. DNA for the CDR3: TGTGCCAGCATCCCGGGACAGGGGGTTTCGGGCGGGGAGCTGTTTTTT. This sequence encodes CASIPGQGVSGGELFF.

The V gene is TRBV29-1, the J gene TRBJ2-7; D is perhaps TRBD1 or TRBD2 (5 bases each). The CDR3 is 13 amino acids. Trimming cost V 4 bases and J 1 base, with 11 bases left between them. Germline loops: CDR1 SQVTM, CDR2 ANQGSEA. CDR3 loop: CSVVPGGSYEQYF. CDR3 DNA sequence: TGCAGCGTTGTGCCTGGGGGTTCCTACGAGCAGTACTTC.

V usage is TRBV3-1 (or the pseudogene TRBV3-2) and J usage is TRBJ2-2; TRBD2 matches 9 bases. From germline, CDR1 is LGHDT and CDR2 YNNKEL (reference sequence). This CDR3 has 16 amino acids. V was clipped by 2 bases and J by 1 base; unmatched bases: 2. The CDR3 bases are TGTGCCAGCAGCCAATTACTAGCGGGGAACACCGGGGAGCTGTTTTTT. Its translation: CASSQLLAGNTGELFF.

The chain links TRBV5-1 to TRBJ1-2; TRBD1 matches 7 bases. This CDR3 spans 13 amino acids. CDR1 is SGHRS, CDR2 YFSETQ, per germline. Losses at the gene ends were 4 bases for V and 6 bases for J; bases not matched to a gene: 6. CDR3 residues: CASSPYGTDGYTF. The CDR3 DNA follows: TGCGCCAGCAGCCCTTACGGGACAGATGGCTACACCTTC.

The chain carries TRBV7-2 and TRBJ1-6, with 11 bases that match TRBD1. J lost 7 bases, V lost 5 bases, and 10 bases had no gene match. CDR3 size: 17 residues. CDR1 and CDR2 from the germline V gene are SGHTA and FQGNSA. The CDR3 nucleotides read TGTGCCAGCAGCACCGGACAGGGGGCGGGTAGCAATTCACCCCTCCACTTT. It is translated as CASSTGQGAGSNSPLHF.

This clone was counted between two and nine times. This chain joins TRBV10-2 and TRBJ1-1; 9 bases are shared with TRBD1. The junction had 5 bases not matched to a gene; V was cut back by 3 bases and J by 3 bases. The germline gives CDR1 WSHSY, CDR2 SAAADI. The CDR3 is 15 residues long. The CDR3 nucleotides are TGCGCCAGCAGTGACCTTAACAGGGGGCACACTGAAGCTTTCTTT. Protein product: CASSDLNRGHTEAFF.